This T cell receptor (beta chain) was retrieved from a study of radiotherapy plus CTLA-4 blockade in lung cancer. About the study: Objective responses were documented in about 18% of patients, with disease control in 25% to 35%.

Per the germline V gene, CDR1 is SGDLS and CDR2 is YYNGEE. V was cut by 3 bases and J by 5 bases, with 11 bases left in between. The CDR3 length is 13 residues. The protocol was immunoSEQ multiplex PCR, while the TCRdb copy is restricted to in-frame clones and leaves out a portion. Here the sample spans tens of thousands of clones, roughly three quarters being singletons. In its sample, this clone was seen a few times. Its antigen is as yet unknown. The study, taken as a whole, reports: Peripheral blood showed expansion of tumor-derived TCR clones after radiotherapy and ipilimumab.

The chain combines TRBV9 with TRBJ1-1; a possible D gene is TRBD1 (6 bases). Material: peripheral blood, obtained from a patient treated with radiotherapy plus ipilimumab. This clonotype was sampled from a human donor with non-small cell lung cancer that progressed on radiotherapy plus ipilimumab. The CDR3 DNA sequence: TGTGCCAGCAGCGCAGGGGTAGGTACTGAAGCTTTCTTT. Translating it yields CASSAGVGTEAFF.